This T cell receptor (beta chain) was captured by sequencing in a study of shared clonotypes between healthy human individuals. In the study overall: CD4 naive and memory got three plates each, CD8 naive two, CD8 memory one.

The assay was immunoSEQ multiplex PCR, and TCRdb's table has in-frame clones only and misses some. Altogether 2 million to 2.5 million clones are present, around 95% being singletons, with the ten largest covering 0.1% to 0.15%. CDR3 length: 15 amino acids. Germline values: CDR1 MNHEY, CDR2 SVGAGI. V was pared by 6 bases and J by 2 bases, with 6 bases of the junction left unmatched. This chain links TRBV6-5 with TRBJ2-7, with 11 bases aligning to TRBD1. The clonotype originates from a young man in good health. The sample taken for sequencing was naive CD4+ T cells sorted from blood. Sample subset: CD45RA+ positively selected. The CDR3 DNA reads TGTGCCAGCAGAATCGGGACAGGGGGGACCTACGAGCAGTACTTC. It specifies CASRIGTGGTYEQYF.